This T cell receptor (beta chain) is drawn from a study of CXCR3-negative and CXCR3-positive naive CD8 T cells. Study-wide findings and caveats: Comparably high diversity marked both naive subsets, whereas memory CD8+ cells had much lower diversity. In cryopreserved cells, CXCR3 expression partially decreased, and fresh PBMCs were used in most assays. In CXCR3-positive naive cells, the TRB CDR3s were more hydrophobic than in CXCR3-negative naive cells.

UMI-tagged TRB cDNA libraries were built via 5' RACE. One entry per CDR3 protein, without DNA, is what TCRdb gives after re-calling the 5' RACE reads. The sample table includes approximately 59,000 distinct CDR3 sequences. Of note for this clonotype: What it binds is not known.

Triplicate approximately 300,000-cell sorts were made of each CD8+ T cell subset. The naive CD8+ gate required CD45RO-CCR7+CD27+CD95- phenotype. The sequencing input was naive CXCR3+ CD8+ T cells from blood. Subset given: CD45RO-CCR7+CD27+CD95- naive CD8+ T cells expressing CXCR3 (TNR3+). The sequence came from a human donor in good health. Some clones in this sample may be carry-over from other donors' samples.

The chain's CDR3 is CASSSTEGGYGYTF. The V gene is TRBV7-9, the J gene TRBJ1-2. From germline, CDR1 is SEHNR and CDR2 FQNEAQ (reference sequence). The CDR3 sequence is 14 residues long.